A single sample gave rise to the 12 T cell receptor beta chains below, sequenced in a study of shared clonotypes between healthy human individuals (dated by TCRdb to the early 2020s). Receptor amplification or capture employed the immunoSEQ multiplex PCR assay. TCRdb took over this immuneACCESS table, retaining in-frame rearrangements with V and J assigned. Such tables are incomplete; in checked studies, under half of the missing clones stem from an unresolved V gene, and the remainder is unexplained. Across this sample there are approximately 980,000 clones, with 76% seen only once. In total, the top ten clones hold around 1.5% of the sample. The sequenced sample was memory CD4+ T cells sorted from blood. Sample cell subset or site, as interpreted from the label and publication: CD45RA-negative fraction. Receptors were obtained from a young man in good health.

The genes are TRBV11-2 and TRBJ2-7; 7 positions match TRBD2. Germline CDR1 is SGHAT and CDR2 is FQNNGV. The CDR3 extends over 14 amino acids. V shed 2 bases and J 6 bases; nucleotides not matched to a gene: 7. CDR3 sequence reads: CASSLYRLAREQYF. DNA for the CDR3: TGTGCCAGCAGCTTATATCGACTAGCTCGCGAGCAGTACTTC.

Here the CDR3 DNA reads TGTGCCAGCAGCCAAGTGTCAGGGACCACTGAAGCTTTCTTT. Translating it yields CASSQVSGTTEAFF. The chain uses TRBV14 and TRBJ1-1, with D tentatively TRBD1 (5 bases). The CDR3 is 14 amino acids. Germline V lookup: CDR1 SGHDN, CDR2 FVKESK. The V gene lost 1 base and the J gene lost 4 bases, with 10 bases spanning the gap.

This clone has just a few counts. The chain has TRBV2 and TRBJ2-7; TRBD2 is a possible D gene (6 bases). Germline CDR1 SNHLY, CDR2 FYNNEI. The CDR3 covers 17 residues. Between the trimmed V and J ends, which lost 2 bases and 0 bases, there was a span of 17 bases. The CDR3 is CASSELGRRAGSYEQYF. Written as DNA, the CDR3 is TGTGCCAGCAGTGAACTGGGAAGAAGAGCGGGCTCCTACGAGCAGTACTTC.

Here the CDR3 reads CASSLGTANYGYTF. The CDR3 DNA reads as TGTGCCAGCAGTTTAGGGACGGCCAACTATGGCTACACCTTC. The V and J genes are TRBV27 and TRBJ1-2; D possibly corresponds to TRBD1 (5 bases). This CDR3 has 14 amino acids. The germline V and J ends were trimmed by 2 bases and 2 bases, with 9 bases remaining between them. The germline gives CDR1 MNHEY, CDR2 SMNVEV (reference sequence).

The chain links TRBV5-1 to TRBJ2-5, with TRBD2 matching over 10 bases. Germline loops: CDR1 SGHRS, CDR2 YFSETQ. The CDR3 runs 20 residues. The V gene end was trimmed by 4 bases and the J gene end by 0 bases; junction bases not matched to a gene: 18. CDR3: CASSQQVGAGGTKYQETQYF. The CDR3 DNA is TGCGCCAGCAGCCAACAGGTGGGAGCGGGGGGGACGAAGTACCAAGAGACCCAGTACTTC. Full variable domain (outside the CDR3, taken from reference TRBV5-1 and TRBJ2-5): KAGVTQTPRYLIKTRGQQVTLSCSPISGHRSVSWYQQTPGQGLQFLFEYFSETQRNKGNFPGRFSGRQFSNSRSEMNVSTLELGDSALYLCASSQQVGAGGTKYQETQYFGPGTRLLVL.

This chain connects TRBV6-5 to TRBJ1-2; TRBD1 might be the D (6 bases). This CDR3 has 13 residues. CDR1 MNHEY and CDR2 SVGAGI come from the germline V gene. V gave up 6 bases and J gave up 5 bases, with 13 bases separating them. CDR3 loop: CASRADSSYGYTF. CDR3 sequence (DNA): TGTGCCAGCAGGGCGGACAGCTCATATGGCTACACCTTC.

J is TRBJ2-3 and V is TRBV6-5, with D possibly matching TRBD1 (6 bases). The CDR3 has 13 residues. Trimming took 7 bases from V and 0 from J, leaving 8 bases between them. The germline CDR1 and CDR2 sequences are MNHEY and SVGAGI. The CDR3 here is CASNDRSTDTQYF. For the CDR3, the DNA is TGTGCCAGCAATGACAGGAGCACAGATACGCAGTATTTT.

The rearrangement joins TRBV5-1 to TRBJ2-7; no clear D. The length of the CDR3 is 12 residues. The V end was cut by 5 bases, the J end by 2 bases, with 8 bases between. Germline V gene data show CDR1 as SGHRS and CDR2 as YFSETQ. CDR3 protein: CASRGIAYEQYF. DNA of the CDR3: TGCGCCAGCAGGGGGATCGCCTACGAGCAGTACTTC.

This clone showed up just once. This rearrangement joins TRBV7-2 to TRBJ2-1; D gene uncertain. V was cut by 0 bases and J by 8 bases, with 17 bases left in between. The V gene's germline CDR1 is SGHTA and CDR2 FQGNSA. There are 16 residues in the CDR3. CDR3 in amino acids: CASSLAIGSIDDEQFF. The CDR3 DNA is TGTGCCAGCAGCTTAGCAATAGGATCGATCGATGATGAGCAGTTCTTC.

CDR3 sequence reads: CASSWNPGLAGRETQYF. CDR3 in DNA: TGCGCCAGCAGCTGGAATCCGGGACTAGCGGGAAGGGAGACCCAGTACTTC. This chain links TRBV5-1 with TRBJ2-5, with 13 bases matching TRBD2. CDR3 size: 17 residues. V was pared by 3 bases and J by 5 bases, with 10 bases of the junction left unmatched. The V gene's germline CDR1 is SGHRS and CDR2 YFSETQ. Together with reference TRBV5-1 and TRBJ2-5, the CDR3 gives the full variable domain: KAGVTQTPRYLIKTRGQQVTLSCSPISGHRSVSWYQQTPGQGLQFLFEYFSETQRNKGNFPGRFSGRQFSNSRSEMNVSTLELGDSALYLCASSWNPGLAGRETQYFGPGTRLLVL.

V usage is TRBV10-3 and J usage is TRBJ1-2; D might be TRBD1 (6 bases). Trimming shortened V by 7 bases and J by 8 bases, and 17 bases separated the two germline ends. The CDR3 sequence is 13 residues long. The germline gives CDR1 ENHRY, CDR2 SYGVKD. The CDR3 spells CAITKQGYGGYTF. As DNA, the CDR3 is TGTGCCATCACAAAACAGGGCTATGGGGGCTACACCTTC.

V gene TRBV6-1 combines with J gene TRBJ2-2; TRBD1 matches at 8 bases. Germline V lookup: CDR1 MNHNS, CDR2 SASEGT. There are 15 residues in the CDR3. Losses at the gene ends were 5 bases for V and 5 bases for J; bases not matched to a gene: 7. Written as DNA, the CDR3 is TGTGCCAGCAGTCGACAGGGGTTCGGAACCGGGGAGCTGTTTTTT. Protein: CASSRQGFGTGELFF.